This TCR beta chain was profiled in a study of blood T cell repertoires in COVID-19. Whole-study context: Some COVID-19 samples were acute and others convalescent; all came from the United States, Italy and Spain. Sources were T cells, B-cell-depleted T cells, or PBMCs; the material itself was cDNA or gDNA.

The CDR3 is made up of 17 amino acids. The V and J ends lost 6 bases and 11 bases, in that order; junction bases with no gene match: 18. Germline V gene lookup returns CDR1 SQVTM and CDR2 ANQGSEA. In the authors' workflow: Using reference gene primer amplification, nucleated cell counts were estimated. Assay used: immunoSEQ multiplex PCR; TCRdb lists only in-frame clones, some missing. From that table come the V and J calls and clone size; the DNA was used to work out D and trimming. The table has fewer than 200,000 clones, approximately 90% seen once. The chain carries TRBV29-1 and TRBJ2-1; 14 bases agree with TRBD2. The TCR comes from a man between 45 and 60 years old with acute or convalescent COVID-19. Sequenced: peripheral blood. The CDR3 DNA sequence: TGCAGCGTCGAGACTCCCCTGGGACTAGCGGGAGAAGGTCAGCAGTTCTTC. It translates to CSVETPLGLAGEGQQFF.